Below are 23 T cell receptor beta chains sequenced from a single sample in a study of CD8 T cells in ankylosing spondylitis. TCRdb re-called the 5' RACE reads through MiXCR, storing one row per CDR3 protein. The table records a few hundred thousand distinct CDR3 sequences, roughly 15% of them present only once. No antigen has been assigned to these receptors. Notes on the study in general: Ankylosing spondylitis blood appeared to carry a characteristic TCR beta motif of eight or nine highly homologous variants.

Sequenced sample: blood, either unsorted or a sorted T cell fraction (not recorded which). The receptors were gathered from a male donor with ankylosing spondylitis.

The table lists this clonotype with a few counts. This chain joins TRBV10-3 and TRBJ2-3; TRBD1 matches at 8 bases. The CDR3 length is 14 residues. Germline V gene sequence: CDR1 ENHRY, CDR2 SYGVKD. V gave up 11 bases and J gave up 4 bases; unmatched junction bases: 11. Here the CDR3 reads CAAQDRVAPDTQYF. For the CDR3, the DNA is TGTGCCGCCCAGGACAGGGTGGCGCCAGATACGCAGTATTTT.

This clonotype was observed a handful of times. This chain connects TRBV2 to TRBJ1-6; no definite D call. V was clipped by 2 bases and J by 7 bases, with 6 bases between them. CDR1 SNHLY and CDR2 FYNNEI come from the germline V gene. The CDR3 has 13 residues. The CDR3 DNA reads as TGTGCCAGCAGTGAATCCCCAAATTCACCCCTCCACTTT. This translates into CASSESPNSPLHF.

In this sample, this clonotype turned up a few times. This chain connects TRBV5-1 to TRBJ2-5; 9 bases agree with TRBD1. V shed 2 bases, J shed 5 bases, and the junction held 7 bases outside the gene matches. This CDR3 region has 15 residues. CDR1 is SGHRS, CDR2 YFSETQ, per germline. CDR3 loop: CASSFDRGKGETQYF. DNA for the CDR3: TGCGCCAGCAGCTTTGACAGGGGGAAGGGGGAGACCCAGTACTTC. The whole variable domain, remainder taken from reference TRBV5-1 and TRBJ2-5, is KAGVTQTPRYLIKTRGQQVTLSCSPISGHRSVSWYQQTPGQGLQFLFEYFSETQRNKGNFPGRFSGRQFSNSRSEMNVSTLELGDSALYLCASSFDRGKGETQYFGPGTRLLVL.

This clonotype was observed once. A much larger clone differs by one base, so this may be a read error. The J gene is TRBJ1-6, the V gene TRBV4-1; 7 nucleotides match TRBD1. Losses at the gene ends were 3 bases for V and 5 bases for J; bases not matched to a gene: 1. This CDR3 contains 14 residues. Germline V gene data show CDR1 as MGHRA and CDR2 as YSYEKL. The CDR3 DNA follows: TGCGCCAGCAGCCAGGGACAGAATAATTCACCCCTCCACTTT. Its translation is CASSQGQNNSPLHF.

This clonotype was seen a handful of times. The chain employs TRBV6-1 and TRBJ1-4, with a weak D call TRBD1 (5 bases). Trimming shortened V by 6 bases and J by 7 bases, and 15 bases separated the two germline ends. Germline V gene sequence: CDR1 MNHNS, CDR2 SASEGT. The CDR3 sequence is 14 residues long. This CDR3 reads CASRPPGRAEKLFF. The CDR3 DNA follows: TGTGCCAGCAGACCCCCGGGGCGGGCTGAAAAACTGTTTTTT.

In its sample, this clonotype was seen a few times. The chain couples TRBV24-1 to TRBJ2-2, with D tentatively TRBD1 (6 bases). There are 15 residues in the CDR3. Trimming left V 4 bases short and J 4 bases short, with 12 bases between. Per the germline V gene, CDR1 is KGHDR and CDR2 is SFDVKD. The CDR3 here is CATSDAGQSTGELFF. Written as DNA, the CDR3 is TGTGCCACCAGTGACGCTGGACAGTCCACCGGGGAGCTGTTTTTT.

This clonotype was recorded a few times. The V and J genes are TRBV5-1 and TRBJ1-6; no firm D call. In germline, CDR1 is SGHRS, CDR2 YFSETQ. With 2 bases removed from V and 10 bases from J, the gap between germline ends came to 16 bases. The CDR3 length is 15 residues. The CDR3 spells CASSLGWATGSPLHF. The CDR3 DNA follows: TGCGCCAGCAGCTTAGGATGGGCAACGGGGTCACCCCTCCACTTT.

The V call is TRBV28, the J call TRBJ2-1, with 8 positions matching TRBD2. Germline V gene sequence: CDR1 MDHEN, CDR2 SYDVKM. The CDR3 totals 16 residues. V gave up 5 bases and J gave up 8 bases; unmatched junction bases: 14. CDR3 region: CASSAHASGSYYEQFF. CDR3 nucleotides: TGTGCCAGCAGTGCCCATGCCAGCGGGAGTTACTATGAGCAGTTCTTC. The full variable domain, its missing parts supplied by reference TRBV28 and TRBJ2-1, is DVKVTQSSRYLVKRTGEKVFLECVQDMDHENMFWYRQDPGLGLRLIYFSYDVKMKEKGDIPEGYSVSREKKERFSLILESASTNQTSMYLCASSAHASGSYYEQFFGPGTRLTVL.

The chain is built from TRBV20-1 and TRBJ2-2; 7 nucleotides align to TRBD1. From germline, CDR1 is DFQATT and CDR2 SNEGSKA (reference sequence). This CDR3 has 15 residues. Trimming removed 1 base from V and 5 bases from J; junction bases left unmatched: 7. The DNA for the CDR3 is TGCAGTGCTAGAGCCCGACAGGGCGGGACCGGGGAGCTGTTTTTT. It encodes CSARARQGGTGELFF.

This chain connects TRBV12-3 or TRBV12-4 to TRBJ1-6; TRBD1 matches 9 bases. V lost 3 bases to trimming and J lost 9 bases; unmatched junction nucleotides: 9. This CDR3 contains 16 residues. The CDR3 is CASSFTGTGNTSPLHF. Here the CDR3 DNA reads TGTGCCAGCAGTTTTACCGGGACAGGGAATACTTCACCCCTCCACTTT.

As DNA, the CDR3 is TGTGCCACCAGTCTATCTAGGCGGGGATTCGAGCAGTTCTTC. Translating it yields CATSLSRRGFEQFF. This chain connects TRBV24-1 to TRBJ2-1; TRBD2 is a possible D gene (6 bases). This CDR3 has 14 amino acids. Trimming removed 6 bases at V and 10 bases at J, with 18 bases between. The germline gives CDR1 KGHDR, CDR2 SFDVKD.

This clonotype was seen only a few times. The rearrangement links TRBV19 to TRBJ1-5; D call uncertain. Germline V CDR1 and CDR2: LNHDA, SQIVND (reference sequence). V was trimmed by 5 bases and J by 6 bases, leaving 11 bases between them. The CDR3 has 13 amino acids. The CDR3 nucleotides are TGTGCCAGTAGTGGTCAGGAAATTCAGCCCCAGCATTTT. It is translated as CASSGQEIQPQHF.

The gene calls are TRBV20-1 and TRBJ2-1; 12 nucleotides align to TRBD2. CDR1 is DFQATT, CDR2 SNEGSKA, per germline (reference sequence). The length of the CDR3 is 15 residues. J gave up 8 bases and V 3 bases, and 8 bases lay outside the gene matches. In DNA, the CDR3 is TGCAGTGCTAGGCCCACTAGCGGGGGGCGGTATGAGCAGTTCTTC. This sequence encodes CSARPTSGGRYEQFF.

The CDR3, as DNA: TGTGCCAGCAGCTTAATTTTCGCTACGAACACCGGGGAGCTGTTTTTT. Translation gives CASSLIFATNTGELFF. This chain links TRBV11-2 with TRBJ2-2; D remains ambiguous. V was trimmed by 2 bases and J by 0 bases, leaving 10 bases between them. CDR1 and CDR2 from the germline V gene are SGHAT and FQNNGV. This CDR3 spans 16 amino acids.

V is TRBV12-3 or TRBV12-4 and J is TRBJ1-1; TRBD1 agrees at 7 bases. V was pared by 3 bases and J by 8 bases, with 9 bases of the junction left unmatched. The CDR3 totals 14 residues. The DNA of the CDR3 is TGTGCCAGCAGTTTCCGTAGGGGGCTGATGGAAGCTTTCTTT. This encodes CASSFRRGLMEAFF.

The CDR3 here is CASSQDSVGGFEQYF. CDR3 DNA sequence: TGTGCCAGCAGCCAAGATTCAGTGGGAGGGTTCGAGCAGTACTTC. The chain recombines TRBV3-1 with TRBJ2-7; 7 bases match TRBD2. V was clipped by 0 bases and J by 6 bases; unmatched bases: 8. CDR1 and CDR2 from the germline V gene are LGHDT and YNNKEL (reference sequence). The CDR3 has 15 amino acids.

The table lists this clonotype with a few counts. The J gene is TRBJ2-1, the V gene TRBV6-1; D is ambiguous. Trimming pared 4 bases from V and 4 bases from J, leaving 5 bases between. The CDR3 sequence is 12 residues long. From germline, CDR1 is MNHNS and CDR2 SASEGT. The CDR3: CASSGAYNEQFF. CDR3 nucleotide sequence: TGTGCCAGCAGTGGGGCGTACAATGAGCAGTTCTTC.

DNA for the CDR3: TGTGCCAGCAGCCACCGGGACAGGGTTGGCAATGAGCAGTTCTTC. It codes for CASSHRDRVGNEQFF. The V and J genes are TRBV7-8 and TRBJ2-1, with 9 bases identical to TRBD1. There are 15 residues in the CDR3. Germline V gene sequence: CDR1 SGHVS, CDR2 FQNEAQ. V shed 5 bases, J shed 6 bases, and the junction held 8 bases outside the gene matches.

In its sample, this clonotype was seen a few times. CDR3 residues: CASSFTVPYEQYF. In DNA form, the CDR3 reads TGCGCCAGCAGCTTTACAGTTCCCTACGAGCAGTACTTC. The gene calls are TRBV5-1 and TRBJ2-7; D gene uncertain. V gave up 2 bases and J gave up 2 bases, with 8 bases separating them. This CDR3 region has 13 residues. Germline CDR1 is SGHRS and CDR2 is YFSETQ.

This chain uses TRBV18 with TRBJ2-1, with D hard to call. CDR3 size: 17 residues. Germline CDR1 and CDR2: KGHSH and LQKENI. V dropped 3 bases and J dropped 0 bases, with 15 bases sitting between them. CDR3: CASSPPQRKSSYNEQFF. The CDR3 DNA is TGTGCCAGCTCACCGCCTCAACGAAAGAGCTCCTACAATGAGCAGTTCTTC.

This clonotype was counted many times. The gene calls are TRBV5-6 and TRBJ2-2, with D tentatively TRBD2 (6 bases). CDR1 and CDR2 (germline): SGHDT, YYEEEE. This CDR3 has 15 amino acids. Trimming cost V 4 bases and J 1 base, with 11 bases left between them. The CDR3, as DNA: TGTGCCAGCAGCCCGGGGGTGATGAACACCGGGGAGCTGTTTTTT. Amino acids: CASSPGVMNTGELFF.

The chain links TRBV24-1 to TRBJ1-2; D unresolved. Germline V gives CDR1 KGHDR, CDR2 SFDVKD. This CDR3 is built from 14 residues. The V end lost 4 bases, the J end lost 4 bases, and 12 bases lay between the germline ends. The CDR3 spells CATSDPGKIYGYTF. DNA for the CDR3: TGTGCCACCAGTGACCCTGGCAAGATCTATGGCTACACCTTC.

This clonotype was counted between two and nine times. This chain joins TRBV12-3 or TRBV12-4 and TRBJ1-1, with TRBD1 as a possible D gene (5 bases). V lost 7 bases and J lost 0, with 15 bases in between. The CDR3 runs 15 residues. This chain's CDR3 is CASNRQPNMNTEAFF. For the CDR3, the DNA is TGTGCCAGCAACCGACAGCCCAACATGAACACTGAAGCTTTCTTT.